The present TCR beta chain was sequenced within a study of T cells in Graves' hyperthyroidism and ophthalmopathy. Calling Graves' hyperthyroidism stable meant ophthalmopathy did not progress within 18 months. Uncontrolled infection, other autoimmune disease, pregnancy or lactation barred patients from enrollment. The table lists this clonotype with many counts. Its antigen remains unknown. This CDR3 has 11 amino acids. V lost 5 bases and J 6 bases, leaving 5 bases between the germline ends. Amplified regions were TCR beta CDR3 sequences from RNA transcripts. Researchers ran a first-round RT-PCR on the TCR CDR3 using the HTBI primer set. TCRdb re-derived calls from the multiplex PCR reads in MiXCR, one entry per CDR3 protein. The data show approximately 420,000 distinct CDR3 sequences, roughly 15% seen once. Study-wide findings and caveats: It was a median about 6 months before onset that the model predicted ophthalmopathy.

V and J are TRBV12-3 or TRBV12-4 and TRBJ2-4; D is uncertain. The receptor's source is a woman aged 18 to 35 with Graves' hyperthyroidism. Material: blood. The CDR3 DNA follows: TGTGCCAGCAGTCTAGGAAACATTCAGTACTTC. This gives the protein CASSLGNIQYF.